This T cell receptor beta chain is drawn from a study of T cells after yellow fever vaccination. Study-level points and caveats: Subsequent to the booster, the majority of primary-vaccination clones reappeared (96% CD4, about 90% CD8).

CDR1 is SGHDT and CDR2 is YYEEEE in the germline V gene. The CDR3 is made up of 14 amino acids. V gave up 4 bases and J gave up 5 bases, with 13 bases separating them. Template-switching 5'RACE yielded the TCR cDNA; a universal primer site and UMIs were added in the process. TCRdb re-called the 5' RACE reads through MiXCR, storing one row per CDR3 protein. The repertoire consists of tens of thousands of distinct CDR3 sequences, with under 9.5% occurring once and the leading ten covering around 28%. The table lists this clonotype with many counts. The antigen remains unidentified. The chain combines TRBV5-6 with TRBJ2-1; no reliable D call. The sequencing used CD8+ T cells sorted from PBMCs, collected roughly 10 days after the first yellow fever vaccination. The TCR comes from a man between 18 and 29 years old who received the YFV17D yellow fever vaccine. The CDR3 loop is CASSPGLRHNEQFF. In DNA form, the CDR3 reads TGTGCCAGCAGCCCCGGGCTACGGCACAATGAGCAGTTCTTC.